The clone carrying this T cell receptor beta chain was seen only a few times. Method: immunoSEQ multiplex PCR; TCRdb's copy keeps in-frame clones and lacks some. The table has approximately 26,000 clones, less than 85% seen once; the top ten hold about 1.7%. The source of the sample is a study of blood T cell repertoires in COVID-19. As for the study in general: Collection of acute and convalescent COVID-19 samples took place in the United States, Italy and Spain.

This CDR3 is 14 amino acids long. Per the germline V gene, CDR1 is SGHRS and CDR2 is YFSETQ. The V end was cut by 4 bases, the J end by 2 bases, with 12 bases between. The source material was peripheral blood. The chain links TRBV5-1 to TRBJ2-5; D is undetermined. This TCR came from a man at least 80 years old with active or convalescent COVID-19. The CDR3 bases are TGCGCCAGCAGCCGTGAACTGAGTCAAGAGACCCAGTACTTC. This sequence encodes CASSRELSQETQYF.